Sequencing of this T cell receptor (beta chain) was carried out in a study of shared clonotypes between healthy human individuals. Study observations and caveats: Approximately 5% was the fraction of naive CD4 clonotypes found shared across a few donors. Sampling included only blood; tissue repertoires likely differ.

Of note for this clone: Its antigen is undetermined.

The data were produced by immunoSEQ multiplex PCR, yet TCRdb's version contains in-frame clones alone and is incomplete. This sample carries just over 2,000,000 clones, roughly 94% of them seen once, and the ten largest clones take more than 0.1%. This CDR3 contains 14 residues. Germline trimming cut 3 bases from V and 6 bases from J; bases unmatched to any gene: 5. Germline CDR1 and CDR2: LNHDA and SQIVND (reference sequence). This TCR was sampled from a man between 18 and 35 years old in good health. Specimen: naive CD4+ T cells sorted from blood. Documented subset: CD45RA+ positively selected. The gene calls are TRBV19 and TRBJ1-2; 9 bases map to TRBD1. The CDR3 reads CASSIEGQGDGYTF. CDR3 nucleotides: TGTGCCAGTAGTATTGAGGGACAGGGCGATGGCTACACCTTC.